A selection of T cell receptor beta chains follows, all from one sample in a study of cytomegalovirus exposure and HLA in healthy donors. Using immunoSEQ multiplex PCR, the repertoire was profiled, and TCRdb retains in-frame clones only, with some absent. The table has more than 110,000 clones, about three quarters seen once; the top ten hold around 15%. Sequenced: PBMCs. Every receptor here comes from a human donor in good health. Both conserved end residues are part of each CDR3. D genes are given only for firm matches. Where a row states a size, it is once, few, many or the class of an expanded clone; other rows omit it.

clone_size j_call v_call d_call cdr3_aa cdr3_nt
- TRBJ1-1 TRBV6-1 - CASSETSYAGESDTEAFF TGTGCCAGCAGTGAAACTTCCTACGCGGGGGAGTCGGACACTGAAGCTTTCTTT
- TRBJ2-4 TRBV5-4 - CASSLKAAEDIQYF TGTGCCAGCAGCTTGAAGGCGGCAGAGGACATTCAGTACTTC
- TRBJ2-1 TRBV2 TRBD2 CASSEAGLGNEQFF TGTGCCAGCAGTGAAGCGGGACTAGGTAATGAGCAGTTCTTC
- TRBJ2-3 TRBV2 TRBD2 CATIPGGLSDTQYF TGTGCCACCATTCCGGGAGGATTGTCAGATACGCAGTATTTT
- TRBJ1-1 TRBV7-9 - CASSLSGQQAFF TGTGCCAGCAGCTTAAGTGGGCAGCAAGCTTTCTTT
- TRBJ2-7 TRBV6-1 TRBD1 CASKIGQGAYEQYF TGTGCCAGCAAGATTGGACAGGGGGCTTACGAGCAGTACTTC
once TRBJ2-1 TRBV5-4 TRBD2 CASSLGWRGGQFF TGTGCCAGCAGCTTAGGGTGGCGGGGGGGGCAGTTCTTC
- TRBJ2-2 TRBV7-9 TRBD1 CSSSWPRDRVNTGELFF TGTTCCAGCAGCTGGCCCCGGGACAGGGTTAACACCGGGGAGCTGTTTTTT
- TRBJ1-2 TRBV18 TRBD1 CASSPDRFYGYTF TGTGCCAGCTCACCGGACAGGTTCTATGGCTACACCTTC
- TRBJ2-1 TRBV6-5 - CASSPGQYNEQFF TGTGCCAGCAGTCCTGGACAGTACAATGAGCAGTTCTTC
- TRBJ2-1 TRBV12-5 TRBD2 CASGAPGGYNEQFF TGTGCTAGTGGAGCACCCGGGGGGTACAATGAGCAGTTCTTC
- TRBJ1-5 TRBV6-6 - CASSSGGSGPRPQHF TGTGCCAGCAGTTCCGGGGGGTCAGGTCCAAGGCCCCAGCATTTT
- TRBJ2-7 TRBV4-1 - CASSAETQTYEQYF TGCGCCAGCAGCGCTGAGACACAAACGTACGAGCAGTACTTC
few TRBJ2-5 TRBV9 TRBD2 CASSTGRTSIETQYF TGTGCCAGCAGCACGGGAAGGACTAGTATCGAGACCCAGTACTTC
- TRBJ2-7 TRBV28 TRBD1 CASSLARQGDYEQYF TGTGCCAGCAGTTTAGCCCGACAGGGTGACTACGAGCAGTACTTC
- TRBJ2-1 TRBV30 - CAWSADFLREQFF TGTGCCTGGAGTGCGGACTTCTTGCGGGAGCAGTTCTTC
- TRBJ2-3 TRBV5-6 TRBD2 CASSLAGGISTDTQYF TGTGCCAGCAGCTTGGCCGGGGGGATTAGCACAGATACGCAGTATTTT
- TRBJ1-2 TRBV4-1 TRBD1 CASSQEGQGFGYTF TGCGCCAGCAGCCAAGAGGGACAGGGGTTCGGCTACACCTTC
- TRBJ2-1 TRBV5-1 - CASSFLASNEQFF TGCGCCAGCAGCTTTCTAGCGAGCAATGAGCAGTTCTTC
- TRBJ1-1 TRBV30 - CAWSVSVRTEAFF TGTGCCTGGAGTGTTTCGGTCCGCACTGAAGCTTTCTTT